This T cell receptor beta chain was sequenced for a study of blood T cell repertoires in COVID-19. In the study overall: The origin of the acute and convalescent COVID-19 samples was the United States, Italy and Spain.

Those who participated ranged in age from roughly 18 to 90 years and resided in about two dozen US areas. Each participant's cohort was designated according to participant-reported clinical history. Authors' processing steps: Amplification from reference gene primers served as the basis for estimated nucleated cell counts. Sequenced by immunoSEQ multiplex PCR; TCRdb stores in-frame clones only, minus some. That table supplies the V and J calls and clone size; D and trimming were determined from the DNA. Of a few hundred thousand clones in the sample, roughly 89% were seen once. V trimming: 4 bases; J trimming: 1 base; junction bases outside the gene matches: 5. In germline, CDR1 is MDHEN, CDR2 SYDVKM. The CDR3 is made up of 15 amino acids.

The sample taken for sequencing was PBMCs or T cells enriched from blood (not recorded which). This TCR was sampled from a woman aged 40 to 50 who had recovered from COVID-19. V and J are TRBV28 and TRBJ1-1, with 8 bases fitting TRBD1. CDR3 sequence: CASSSGGSGNTEAFF. As DNA, the CDR3 is TGTGCCAGCAGTTCAGGGGGCAGCGGGAACACTGAAGCTTTCTTT.